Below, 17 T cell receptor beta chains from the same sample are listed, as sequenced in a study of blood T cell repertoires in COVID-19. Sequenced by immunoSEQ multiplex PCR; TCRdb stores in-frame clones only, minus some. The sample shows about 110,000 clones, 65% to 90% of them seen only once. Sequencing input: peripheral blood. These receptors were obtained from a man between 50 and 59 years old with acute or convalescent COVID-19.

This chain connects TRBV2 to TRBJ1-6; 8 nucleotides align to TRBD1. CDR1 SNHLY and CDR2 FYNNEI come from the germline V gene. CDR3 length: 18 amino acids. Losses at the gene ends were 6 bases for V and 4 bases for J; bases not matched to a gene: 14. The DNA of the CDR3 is TGTGCCAGCAGGAGACAGGGGCCTATAATGTCTTATAATTCACCCCTCCACTTT. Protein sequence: CASRRQGPIMSYNSPLHF.

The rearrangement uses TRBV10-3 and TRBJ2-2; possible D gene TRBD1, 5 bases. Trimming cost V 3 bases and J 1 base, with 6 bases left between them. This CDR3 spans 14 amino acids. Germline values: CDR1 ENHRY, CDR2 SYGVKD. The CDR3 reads CAISDTGNTGELFF. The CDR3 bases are TGTGCCATCAGTGACACAGGGAACACCGGGGAGCTGTTTTTT.

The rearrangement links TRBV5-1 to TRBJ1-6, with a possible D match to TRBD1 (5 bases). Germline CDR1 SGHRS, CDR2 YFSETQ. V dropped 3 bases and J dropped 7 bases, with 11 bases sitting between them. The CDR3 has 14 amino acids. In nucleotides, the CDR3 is TGCGCCAGCAGCTCCCCTGACAGAAATTCACCCCTCCACTTT. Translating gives CASSSPDRNSPLHF.

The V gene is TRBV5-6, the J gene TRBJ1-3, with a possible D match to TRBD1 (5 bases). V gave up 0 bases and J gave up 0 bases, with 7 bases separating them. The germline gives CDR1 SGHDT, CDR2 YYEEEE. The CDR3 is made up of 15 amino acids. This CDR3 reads CASSLGQSSGNTIYF. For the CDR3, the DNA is TGTGCCAGCAGCTTGGGACAGAGCTCTGGAAACACCATATATTTT.

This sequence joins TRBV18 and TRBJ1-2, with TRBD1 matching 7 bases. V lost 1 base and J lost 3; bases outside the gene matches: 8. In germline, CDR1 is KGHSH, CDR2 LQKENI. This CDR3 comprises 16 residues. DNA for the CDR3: TGTGCCAGCTCACCACTTTCCACAGGGGAAGACTATGGCTACACCTTC. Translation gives CASSPLSTGEDYGYTF.

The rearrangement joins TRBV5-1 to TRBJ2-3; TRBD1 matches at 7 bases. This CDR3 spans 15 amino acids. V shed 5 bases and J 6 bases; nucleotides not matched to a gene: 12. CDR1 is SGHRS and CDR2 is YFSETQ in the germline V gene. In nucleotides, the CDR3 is TGCGCCAGCAGGTGGACAGGTGGACCGGGGGATACGCAGTATTTT. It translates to CASRWTGGPGDTQYF.

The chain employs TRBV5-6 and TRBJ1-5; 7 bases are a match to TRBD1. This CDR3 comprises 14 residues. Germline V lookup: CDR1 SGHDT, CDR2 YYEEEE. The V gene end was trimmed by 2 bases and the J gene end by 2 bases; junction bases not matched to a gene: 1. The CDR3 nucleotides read TGTGCCAGCAGCTTCGGACAGGGCAATCAGCCCCAGCATTTT. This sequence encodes CASSFGQGNQPQHF.

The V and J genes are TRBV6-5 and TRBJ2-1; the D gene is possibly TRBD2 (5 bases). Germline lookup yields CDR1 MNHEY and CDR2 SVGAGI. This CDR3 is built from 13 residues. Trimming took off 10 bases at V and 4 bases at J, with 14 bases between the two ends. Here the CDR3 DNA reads TGTGCCACTAACAACGGGGAATACAATGAGCAGTTCTTC. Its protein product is CATNNGEYNEQFF.

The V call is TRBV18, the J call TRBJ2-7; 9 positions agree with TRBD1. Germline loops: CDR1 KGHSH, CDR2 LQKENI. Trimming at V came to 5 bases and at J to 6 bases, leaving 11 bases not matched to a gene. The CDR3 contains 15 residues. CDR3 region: CASSVGQGRLGEQYF. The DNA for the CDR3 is TGTGCCAGCTCAGTGGGACAGGGACGATTGGGCGAGCAGTACTTC.

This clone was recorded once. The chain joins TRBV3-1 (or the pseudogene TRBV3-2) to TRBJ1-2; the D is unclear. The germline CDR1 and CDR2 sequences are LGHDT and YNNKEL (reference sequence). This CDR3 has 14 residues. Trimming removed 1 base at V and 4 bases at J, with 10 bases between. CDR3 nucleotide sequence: TGTGCCAGCAGCCAAGCCAGCGAGTTCTATGGCTACACCTTC. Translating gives CASSQASEFYGYTF.

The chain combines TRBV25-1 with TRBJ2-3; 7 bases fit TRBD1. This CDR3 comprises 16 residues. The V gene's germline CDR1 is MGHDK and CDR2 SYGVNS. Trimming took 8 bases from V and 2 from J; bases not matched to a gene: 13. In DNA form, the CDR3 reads TGTGCCAGCGAGGGACAGCCGTGGGTTTACACAGATACGCAGTATTTT. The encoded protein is CASEGQPWVYTDTQYF.

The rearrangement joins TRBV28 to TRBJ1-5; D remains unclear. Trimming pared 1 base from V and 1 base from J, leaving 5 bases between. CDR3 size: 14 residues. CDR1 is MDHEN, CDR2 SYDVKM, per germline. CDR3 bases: TGTGCCAGCAGTTTATCCCTAAGCAATCAGCCCCAGCATTTT. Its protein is CASSLSLSNQPQHF.

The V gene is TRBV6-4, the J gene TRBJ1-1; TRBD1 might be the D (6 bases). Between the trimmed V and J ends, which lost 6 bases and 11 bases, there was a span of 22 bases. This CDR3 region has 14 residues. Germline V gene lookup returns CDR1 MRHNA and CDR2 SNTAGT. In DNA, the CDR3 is TGTGCCAGCAGCGAAACCGGGACAACAAAACCCGCTTTCTTT. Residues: CASSETGTTKPAFF.

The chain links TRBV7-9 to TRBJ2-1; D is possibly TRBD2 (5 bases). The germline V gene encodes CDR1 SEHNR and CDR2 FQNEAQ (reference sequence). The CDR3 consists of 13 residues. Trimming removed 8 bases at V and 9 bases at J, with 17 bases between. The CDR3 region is CASSKVGAIEQFF. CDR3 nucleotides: TGTGCCAGCTCCAAGGTGGGAGCAATTGAGCAGTTCTTC.

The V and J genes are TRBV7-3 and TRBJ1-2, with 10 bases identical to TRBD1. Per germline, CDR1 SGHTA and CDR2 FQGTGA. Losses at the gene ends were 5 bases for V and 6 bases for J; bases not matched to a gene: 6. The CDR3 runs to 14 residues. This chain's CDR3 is CASSPGTGENGYTF. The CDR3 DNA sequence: TGTGCCAGCAGCCCAGGGACAGGGGAAAATGGCTACACCTTC.

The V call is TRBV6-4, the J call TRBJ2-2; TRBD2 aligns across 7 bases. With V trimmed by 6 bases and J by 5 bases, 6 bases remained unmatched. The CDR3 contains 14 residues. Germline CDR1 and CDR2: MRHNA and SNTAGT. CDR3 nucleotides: TGTGCCAGCAGCGGGGGGACTGAAACCGGGGAGCTGTTTTTT. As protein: CASSGGTETGELFF.

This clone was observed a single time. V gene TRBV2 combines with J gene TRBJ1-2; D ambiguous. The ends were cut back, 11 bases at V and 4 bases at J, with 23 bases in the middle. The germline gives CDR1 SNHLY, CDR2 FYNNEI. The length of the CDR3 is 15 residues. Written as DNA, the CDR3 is TGTGCCGACGCAGCATCCGTGAATTCGGGCTATGGCTACACCTTC. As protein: CADAASVNSGYGYTF.